The next 19 T cell receptor beta chains were all read from a single sample in a study of regulatory T cells. The primer mix had 52 TRBV and 13 TRBJ primers. Data came from immunoSEQ multiplex PCR; TCRdb stores just in-frame clones and leaves some out. The sample yields just over 20,000 clones, 93% seen once. Sequencing was done on a sample of CD8+ T cells sorted from blood. The receptors derive from a child aged 2-15 years with CD3G deficiency.

This chain connects TRBV28 to TRBJ1-4, with 7 bases identical to TRBD1. J lost 5 bases, V lost 5 bases, and 11 bases had no gene match. Germline V gene data show CDR1 as MDHEN and CDR2 as SYDVKM. The CDR3 loop spans 16 amino acids. The CDR3 DNA reads TGTGCCAGCAGTCACCCCGGGACAGCCTCAAATGAAAAACTGTTTTTT. Encoded protein: CASSHPGTASNEKLFF.

The chain combines TRBV19 with TRBJ2-1; 14 bases line up with TRBD2. CDR1 LNHDA and CDR2 SQIVND come from the germline V gene (reference sequence). This CDR3 has 17 amino acids. V lost 4 bases and J lost 6; bases outside the gene matches: 8. Written as DNA, the CDR3 is TGTGCCAGTAGTAGTGGGGGACTAGCGGGAGTGCGCAATGAGCAGTTCTTC. This codes for CASSSGGLAGVRNEQFF. The variable domain in full, completed from reference TRBV19 and TRBJ2-1, reads DGGITQSPKYLFRKEGQNVTLSCEQNLNHDAMYWYRQDPGQGLRLIYYSQIVNDFQKGDIAEGYSVSREKKESFPLTVTSAQKNPTAFYLCASSSGGLAGVRNEQFFGPGTRLTVL.

The chain has TRBV7-9 and TRBJ2-5, with TRBD1 matching 11 bases. The J segment lost 4 bases and the V segment lost 1 base, leaving 2 bases of the junction unmatched. Germline lookup yields CDR1 SEHNR and CDR2 FQNEAQ (reference sequence). CDR3 length: 15 residues. DNA for the CDR3: TGTGCCAGCAGCTTAGTCGGACAGGGGGCAGAGACCCAGTACTTC. Its protein is CASSLVGQGAETQYF.

The rearrangement joins TRBV28 to TRBJ2-7; 9 bases are shared with TRBD1. The CDR3 is 14 residues long. V lost 6 bases and J lost 4; bases outside the gene matches: 7. In germline, CDR1 is MDHEN, CDR2 SYDVKM. DNA of the CDR3: TGTGCCAGCAGCCCGTCCGGGACAGGGTACGAGCAGTACTTC. It specifies CASSPSGTGYEQYF.

This sequence joins TRBV6-1 and TRBJ2-7, with D possibly being TRBD1 or TRBD2 (5 bases each). CDR3 size: 19 residues. Per germline, CDR1 MNHNS and CDR2 SASEGT. Trimming cost V 4 bases and J 2 bases, with 27 bases left between them. The CDR3: CASSGEPGTLPAGPYEQYF. The CDR3 nucleotides read TGTGCCAGCAGTGGAGAGCCCGGGACCCTCCCTGCAGGTCCCTACGAGCAGTACTTC.

The gene calls are TRBV11-2 and TRBJ1-1; 8 nucleotides line up with TRBD1. The CDR3 extends over 14 amino acids. Germline trimming cut 2 bases from V and 4 bases from J; bases unmatched to any gene: 3. CDR1 SGHAT and CDR2 FQNNGV come from the germline V gene. The CDR3 reads CASSLTTGGTEAFF. For the CDR3, the DNA is TGTGCCAGCAGCTTAACAACAGGGGGCACTGAAGCTTTCTTT.

The chain carries TRBV10-3 and TRBJ2-7; D is uncertain. Germline V gives CDR1 ENHRY, CDR2 SYGVKD. The CDR3 covers 13 residues. The ends were cut back, 0 bases at V and 5 bases at J, with 8 bases in the middle. In DNA, the CDR3 is TGTGCCATCAGTGAGTCCCTGATGGACGAGCAGTACTTC. It codes for CAISESLMDEQYF.

The rearrangement links TRBV10-3 to TRBJ2-1; possibly TRBD2 for D (6 bases). The CDR3 is made up of 13 amino acids. Germline assignment: CDR1 ENHRY and CDR2 SYGVKD. The ends were cut back, 11 bases at V and 4 bases at J, with 15 bases in the middle. The CDR3: CASRDSAYNEQFF. For the CDR3, the DNA is TGTGCCTCCCGGGACTCAGCGTACAATGAGCAGTTCTTC.

This sequence joins TRBV28 and TRBJ2-1, with 13 nucleotides matching TRBD2. In germline, CDR1 is MDHEN, CDR2 SYDVKM. The length of the CDR3 is 14 residues. The J segment lost 9 bases and the V segment lost 4 bases, leaving 3 bases of the junction unmatched. The CDR3 DNA sequence: TGTGCCAGCAGTTCCGGACTAGCGGGAGTTGAGCAGTTCTTC. It is translated as CASSSGLAGVEQFF. The full variable domain, completed using reference TRBV28 and TRBJ2-1, is DVKVTQSSRYLVKRTGEKVFLECVQDMDHENMFWYRQDPGLGLRLIYFSYDVKMKEKGDIPEGYSVSREKKERFSLILESASTNQTSMYLCASSSGLAGVEQFFGPGTRLTVL.

In this sample, this clone turned up a few times. As DNA, the CDR3 is TGTGCCAGCCGGGACAGGTCTTTCTACGAGCAGTACTTC. This sequence encodes CASRDRSFYEQYF. This sequence joins TRBV28 and TRBJ2-7; 8 bases fit TRBD1. The CDR3 is 13 residues long. V was clipped by 8 bases and J by 3 bases; unmatched bases: 6. The germline CDR1 and CDR2 sequences are MDHEN and SYDVKM.

The rearrangement uses TRBV19 and TRBJ2-2; D gene ambiguous. V shed 3 bases and J shed 2 bases, with 7 bases lying between them. The CDR3 sequence is 14 residues long. The germline V gene has CDR1 LNHDA and CDR2 SQIVND (reference sequence). The CDR3 bases are TGTGCCAGTAGTATCGGACCTAACACCGGGGAGCTGTTTTTT. It yields the protein CASSIGPNTGELFF.

V gene TRBV25-1 combines with J gene TRBJ1-5; no firm D call. Germline assignment: CDR1 MGHDK and CDR2 SYGVNS. Trimming shortened V by 8 bases and J by 0 bases, and 17 bases separated the two germline ends. The CDR3 sequence is 16 residues long. CDR3 protein: CASPRGLGDSNQPQHF. The DNA of the CDR3 is TGTGCCAGCCCCCGTGGGCTGGGCGATAGCAATCAGCCCCAGCATTTT.

This chain joins TRBV10-3 and TRBJ2-3, with 8 positions matching TRBD2. The CDR3 runs to 14 residues. Germline lookup yields CDR1 ENHRY and CDR2 SYGVKD. V gave up 5 bases and J gave up 1 base; unmatched junction bases: 2. The CDR3 reads CAISSTSGTDTQYF. The CDR3 DNA follows: TGTGCCATCAGTTCGACTAGCGGCACAGATACGCAGTATTTT.

This clone came up once. This chain joins TRBV28 and TRBJ2-3; TRBD2 matches at 8 bases. V dropped 8 bases and J dropped 4; count of bases not matched to a gene: 8. The CDR3 loop spans 14 amino acids. CDR1 MDHEN and CDR2 SYDVKM come from the germline V gene. The chain's CDR3 is CASSQRELSDTQYF. The CDR3 region has the DNA TGTGCCAGCTCTCAGCGGGAGCTATCAGATACGCAGTATTTT. The complete variable domain, with remaining parts taken from reference TRBV28 and TRBJ2-3, reads DVKVTQSSRYLVKRTGEKVFLECVQDMDHENMFWYRQDPGLGLRLIYFSYDVKMKEKGDIPEGYSVSREKKERFSLILESASTNQTSMYLCASSQRELSDTQYFGPGTRLTVL.

V gene TRBV7-3 combines with J gene TRBJ2-2, with D unresolved. Looked up from germline, CDR1 is SGHTA and CDR2 is FQGTGA. The CDR3 loop spans 15 amino acids. With 4 bases removed from V and 0 bases from J, the gap between germline ends came to 9 bases. CDR3 DNA sequence: TGTGCCAGCAGCTCCTTACGCACGAACACCGGGGAGCTGTTTTTT. It specifies CASSSLRTNTGELFF.

Comments on this clone: A junction boundary mismatches the germline segment, possibly from a read error. The rearrangement links TRBV28 to TRBJ2-7, with 9 bases that match TRBD2. CDR3 length: 13 amino acids. Germline V gives CDR1 MDHEN, CDR2 SYDVKM. CDR3 residues: CASSLSGLAGPTF. The CDR3 DNA follows: TGTGCCAGCAGTTTATCCGGTCTAGCGGGACCTACCTTC.

Concerning this clone itself: Other nucleotide sequences from this sample produce the same CDR3. The chain carries TRBV19 and TRBJ2-6; no reliable D call. Germline CDR1 and CDR2: LNHDA and SQIVND (reference sequence). The CDR3 is made up of 15 amino acids. V lost 4 bases, J lost 0 bases, and 7 bases lay in between. The CDR3 loop is CASSTDGSGANVLTF. DNA for the CDR3: TGTGCCAGTAGTACGGACGGCTCTGGGGCCAACGTCCTGACTTTC.

The chain has TRBV19 and TRBJ2-2; a weak D match, TRBD1 (5 bases). This CDR3 spans 14 amino acids. V shed 5 bases and J shed 2 bases, with 9 bases lying between them. Germline lookup yields CDR1 LNHDA and CDR2 SQIVND (reference sequence). In DNA, the CDR3 is TGTGCCAGTAGTGTGACAGAAAACACCGGGGAGCTGTTTTTT. It is translated as CASSVTENTGELFF.

With regard to this clone: The identical CDR3 is also encoded by other nucleotide sequences in the sample. The chain recombines TRBV28 with TRBJ2-7, with 10 bases lining up with TRBD2. Germline CDR1 and CDR2: MDHEN and SYDVKM. The CDR3 loop spans 14 amino acids. V lost 6 bases, J lost 2 bases, and 4 bases stayed unmatched. In DNA, the CDR3 is TGTGCCAGCAGCTTAGCGGGAGGTGCCTACGAGCAGTACTTC. Amino acid sequence: CASSLAGGAYEQYF.